This T cell receptor (beta chain) is drawn from a study of blood T cell repertoires in COVID-19. On the study more broadly: The samples span acute and convalescent COVID-19 from the United States, Italy and Spain. Nucleic acid was either cDNA or gDNA, and it came from T cells, B-cell-depleted T cells, or PBMCs.

Seattle's cohort entered during active infection and was followed longitudinally. Methods used by the authors: Nucleated cell number was recorded as an estimate derived from reference gene primer amplification. Data came from immunoSEQ multiplex PCR; TCRdb stores just in-frame clones and leaves some out. The DNA gave D and trimming, while V, J and clone size come from that table. The sample includes tens of thousands of clones, 80% to 90% seen only once; the top ten take about 20%. The sample holds a few counts of this clone. The sample contains more than one DNA sequence encoding this CDR3. The TCR was taken from a woman aged 55-69 years with COVID-19, enrolled during active disease. Input material: peripheral blood.

The CDR3 protein is CASSILGAANTGELFF. CDR3 bases: TGTGCCAGTAGTATATTGGGGGCAGCGAACACCGGGGAGCTGTTTTTT. The V gene is TRBV19, the J gene TRBJ2-2, with a possible D match to TRBD1 (6 bases). Germline CDR1 and CDR2: LNHDA and SQIVND (reference sequence). The CDR3 has 16 residues. The V gene lost 2 bases and the J gene lost 0 bases, with 10 bases spanning the gap.